This T cell receptor (beta chain) appears in the sequencing data of a study of radiotherapy plus CTLA-4 blockade in lung cancer. Study as a whole: Disease control was present in around a third of patients, and objective responses in under 20%.

Clones were sequenced by immunoSEQ multiplex PCR, and TCRdb holds only the in-frame ones, with some missing. The data hold about 90,000 clones, with over 75% observed a single time. V shed 2 bases and J 2 bases; nucleotides not matched to a gene: 3. The CDR3 length is 15 residues. CDR1 is SGDLS, CDR2 YYNGEE, per germline. The sequences come from peripheral blood, collected from a patient treated with radiotherapy plus ipilimumab. The sequence came from a human donor with non-small cell lung cancer that progressed on radiotherapy plus ipilimumab. V and J are TRBV9 and TRBJ2-1; 8 nucleotides align to TRBD2. The CDR3 is CASSVREGPYNEQFF. The DNA of the CDR3 is TGTGCCAGCAGCGTCCGGGAGGGCCCCTACAATGAGCAGTTCTTC.